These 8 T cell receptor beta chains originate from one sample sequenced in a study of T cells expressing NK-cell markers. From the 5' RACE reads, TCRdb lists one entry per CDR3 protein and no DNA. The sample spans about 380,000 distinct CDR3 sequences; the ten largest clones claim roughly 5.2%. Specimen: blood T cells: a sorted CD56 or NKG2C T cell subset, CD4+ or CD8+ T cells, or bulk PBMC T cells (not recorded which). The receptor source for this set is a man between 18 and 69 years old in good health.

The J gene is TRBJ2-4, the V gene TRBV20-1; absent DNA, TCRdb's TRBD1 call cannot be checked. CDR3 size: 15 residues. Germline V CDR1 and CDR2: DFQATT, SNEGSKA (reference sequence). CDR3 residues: CSASTGQLAKNIQYF.

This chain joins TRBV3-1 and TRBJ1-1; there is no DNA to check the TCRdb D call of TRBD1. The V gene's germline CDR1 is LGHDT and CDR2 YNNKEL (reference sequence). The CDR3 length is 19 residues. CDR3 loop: CASSQDFPRAPIMNTEAFF.

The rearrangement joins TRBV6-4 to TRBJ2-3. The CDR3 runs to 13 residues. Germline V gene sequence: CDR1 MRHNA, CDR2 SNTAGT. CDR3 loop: CASMARSTDTQYF.

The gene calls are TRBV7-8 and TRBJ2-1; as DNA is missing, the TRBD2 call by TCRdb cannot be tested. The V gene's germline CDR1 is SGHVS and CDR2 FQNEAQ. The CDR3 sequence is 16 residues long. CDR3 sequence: CASSTVAGGIYNEQFF.

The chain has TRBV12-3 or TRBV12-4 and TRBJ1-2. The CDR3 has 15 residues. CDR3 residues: CASSLSRRGNYGYTF.

CDR3 sequence reads: CASSKGGTGFSYNEQFF. The chain recombines TRBV21-1 with TRBJ2-1; the D call from TCRdb, TRBD1, cannot be confirmed without DNA. TRBV21-1 is designated a pseudogene. This CDR3 has 17 residues.

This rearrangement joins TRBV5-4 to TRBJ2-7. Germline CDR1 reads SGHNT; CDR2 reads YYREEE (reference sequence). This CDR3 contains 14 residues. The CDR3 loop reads CASNSGQHYDEQYF.

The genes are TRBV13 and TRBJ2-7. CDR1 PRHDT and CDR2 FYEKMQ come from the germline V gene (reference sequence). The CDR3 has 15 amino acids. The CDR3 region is CASSLDPGSSYEQYF.